A single sample is the source of the 20 T cell receptor beta chains below, sequenced in a study of blood T cell repertoires in COVID-19. Some clones are missing from TCRdb's copy, which holds only in-frame ones; the method was immunoSEQ multiplex PCR. The sample holds about 44,000 clones, about 86% seen once. Sequencing was done on a sample of peripheral blood. These receptors were collected from a human donor in a cohort sampled during active COVID-19.

CDR3 nucleotides: TGTGCCACCAGCAGAGCGGGGGACAGGGGGCGAGATACGCAGTATTTT. It encodes CATSRAGDRGRDTQYF. The chain uses TRBV15 and TRBJ2-3; 12 bases agree with TRBD1. This CDR3 has 16 amino acids. Per the germline V gene, CDR1 is LNHNV and CDR2 is YYDKDF (reference sequence). V shed 1 base, J shed 5 bases, and the junction held 4 bases outside the gene matches.

This clone was detected only once. This chain uses TRBV4-1 with TRBJ1-2; a possible D gene is TRBD1 (6 bases). Per the germline V gene, CDR1 is MGHRA and CDR2 is YSYEKL. The CDR3 has 13 residues. The V and J ends lost 0 bases and 8 bases respectively, with 10 bases between them. The CDR3 spells CASSQDRGGGYTF. In DNA form, the CDR3 reads TGCGCCAGCAGCCAAGATCGGGGGGGCGGCTACACCTTC.

V is TRBV27 and J is TRBJ2-5, with a weak D call TRBD1 (5 bases). The CDR3 has 13 amino acids. Germline V gene sequence: CDR1 MNHEY, CDR2 SMNVEV (reference sequence). The V gene lost 7 bases and the J gene lost 9 bases, with 18 bases spanning the gap. The CDR3 loop is CASTDQRGLAQYF. CDR3 in DNA: TGTGCCAGCACCGACCAAAGGGGTCTCGCCCAGTACTTC.

The chain recombines TRBV6-6 with TRBJ1-4; D might be TRBD1 (5 bases). The CDR3 length is 14 residues. Germline assignment: CDR1 MNHNY and CDR2 SVGAGI (reference sequence). Trimming shortened V by 6 bases and J by 7 bases, and 15 bases separated the two germline ends. Here the CDR3 DNA reads TGTGCCAGCAGCCTCGGACAAGATACTGAAAAACTGTTTTTT. This translates into CASSLGQDTEKLFF.

The J gene is TRBJ2-2, the V gene TRBV5-6; TRBD1 matches 8 bases. J lost 4 bases, V lost 4 bases, and 9 bases had no gene match. The CDR3 length is 16 residues. Germline V gives CDR1 SGHDT, CDR2 YYEEEE. CDR3 bases: TGTGCCAGCAGCCCTAGGACAGGGTTGGGCACCGGGGAGCTGTTTTTT. Translated: CASSPRTGLGTGELFF.

This sequence joins TRBV6-2 or TRBV6-3 and TRBJ2-1; 15 nucleotides agree with TRBD2. Germline values: CDR1 MNHEY, CDR2 SVGEGT. Trimming cost V 3 bases and J 0 bases; bases outside gene matches: 9. CDR3 length: 20 residues. This CDR3 reads CASSYRTSGGVSNSYNEQFF. In DNA form, the CDR3 reads TGTGCCAGCAGTTATCGGACTAGCGGGGGGGTTAGTAACTCCTACAATGAGCAGTTCTTC.

This rearrangement joins TRBV14 to TRBJ2-5; 13 nucleotides match TRBD2. Trimming removed 0 bases from V and 5 bases from J; junction bases left unmatched: 9. The CDR3 is 18 residues long. Germline values: CDR1 SGHDN, CDR2 FVKESK. The CDR3 protein is CASSQEGLAGSRRETQYF. DNA for the CDR3: TGTGCCAGCAGCCAAGAGGGACTAGCGGGATCTCGACGGGAGACCCAGTACTTC.

The chain carries TRBV19 and TRBJ1-5; D gene uncertain. Germline loops: CDR1 LNHDA, CDR2 SQIVND (reference sequence). The CDR3 runs to 14 residues. V was trimmed by 3 bases and J by 4 bases, leaving 10 bases between them. CDR3 residues: CASSISFRNQPQHF. DNA for the CDR3: TGTGCCAGTAGTATTTCGTTCAGGAATCAGCCCCAGCATTTT.

The CDR3 is CASSRPGFSGNTIYF. CDR3 nucleotides: TGTGCCAGCAGTCGTCCGGGTTTCTCTGGAAACACCATATATTTT. The chain links TRBV7-9 to TRBJ1-3, with D unclear. The CDR3 is 15 amino acids. Trimming removed 6 bases at V and 0 bases at J, with 12 bases between. Germline V gene lookup returns CDR1 SEHNR and CDR2 FQNEAQ (reference sequence).

This chain links TRBV5-1 with TRBJ2-5, with D possibly being TRBD2 (5 bases). CDR1 is SGHRS, CDR2 YFSETQ, per germline. This CDR3 comprises 14 residues. V was shortened by 0 bases and J by 2 bases, with 8 bases between the two germline ends. CDR3 in DNA: TGCGCCAGCAGCTTGGATACGGGGCAAGAGACCCAGTACTTC. This sequence encodes CASSLDTGQETQYF.

J is TRBJ1-2 and V is TRBV18, with unresolved D. Germline CDR1 and CDR2: KGHSH and LQKENI. CDR3 length: 14 amino acids. Trimming pared 5 bases from V and 2 bases from J, leaving 12 bases between. Here the CDR3 DNA reads TGTGCCAGCTCAAGGTCGACGGGGAACTATGGCTACACCTTC. It is translated as CASSRSTGNYGYTF.

This chain links TRBV23-1 with TRBJ1-1; TRBD1 aligns across 7 bases. TRBV23-1 falls under the ORF class, with uncertain function. The CDR3 is 15 residues long. The V and J ends lost 2 bases and 1 base, in that order; junction bases with no gene match: 4. This CDR3 is CASSQLGQKNTEAFF. CDR3 bases: TGCGCCAGCAGTCAACTGGGACAGAAGAACACTGAAGCTTTCTTT.

This clone was recorded only once. The chain has TRBV28 and TRBJ2-1; D call uncertain. Trimming stripped 1 base from V and 8 bases from J, with 12 bases between. CDR1 is MDHEN, CDR2 SYDVKM, per germline. This CDR3 is 14 amino acids long. CDR3 amino acids: CASSLLLTFYEQFF. The CDR3 DNA is TGTGCCAGCAGTTTATTACTGACTTTCTATGAGCAGTTCTTC.

The chain has TRBV5-6 and TRBJ2-5; 7 bases fit TRBD2. From germline, CDR1 is SGHDT and CDR2 YYEEEE. CDR3 length: 14 amino acids. The V segment lost 4 bases and the J segment 5 bases; nucleotides outside the gene matches: 8. CDR3: CASSPVGLVETQYF. CDR3 nucleotides: TGTGCCAGCAGCCCGGTCGGACTAGTCGAGACCCAGTACTTC.

The V and J genes are TRBV2 and TRBJ1-2, with a weak D call TRBD1 (6 bases). Trimming pared 7 bases from V and 3 bases from J, leaving 12 bases between. Germline CDR1 SNHLY, CDR2 FYNNEI. CDR3 size: 13 residues. CDR3 DNA sequence: TGTGCCAGCATTCAACAGGGTGACTATGGCTACACCTTC. Protein product: CASIQQGDYGYTF.

This chain joins TRBV6-6 and TRBJ1-2, with D possibly being TRBD1 (5 bases). Trimming took 6 bases from V and 4 from J, leaving 12 bases between them. Germline CDR1 reads MNHNY; CDR2 reads SVGAGI (reference sequence). The CDR3 is 13 amino acids. The CDR3 here is CASSRESGYGYTF. The CDR3 region has the DNA TGTGCCAGCAGCAGGGAATCCGGCTATGGCTACACCTTC.

For the CDR3, the DNA is TGTGCCTGGAGGGGCCAGGGTGGTAGCTCACCCCTCCACTTT. Amino acid sequence: CAWRGQGGSSPLHF. The V and J genes are TRBV30 and TRBJ1-6, with a weak D call TRBD1 (5 bases). Germline CDR1 GTSNPN, CDR2 SVGIG (reference sequence). The V gene lost 3 bases and the J gene lost 10 bases, with 16 bases spanning the gap. The CDR3 covers 14 residues. The variable domain in full, with the rest retrieved from reference TRBV30 and TRBJ1-6, is SQTIHQWPATLVQPVGSPLSLECTVEGTSNPNLYWYRQAAGRGLQLLFYSVGIGQISSEVPQNLSASRPQDRQFILSSKKLLLSDSGFYLCAWRGQGGSSPLHFGNGTRLTVT.

J is TRBJ1-2 and V is TRBV5-6; D unresolved. V was clipped by 2 bases and J by 5 bases, with 13 bases between them. Looked up from germline, CDR1 is SGHDT and CDR2 is YYEEEE. The CDR3 loop spans 14 amino acids. The CDR3 nucleotides are TGTGCCAGCAGCTTTGCCATTACTTCTTATGGCTACACCTTC. It specifies CASSFAITSYGYTF.

The chain combines TRBV28 with TRBJ2-7; perhaps TRBD1 as D (8 bases). The CDR3 consists of 15 residues. The V gene's germline CDR1 is MDHEN and CDR2 SYDVKM. V lost 5 bases and J 1 base, leaving 15 bases between the germline ends. The CDR3 sequence is CASSPQGGVSYEQYV. The CDR3 DNA reads TGTGCCAGCAGTCCACAGGGGGGGGTGTCCTACGAGCAGTACGTC.

V is TRBV9 and J is TRBJ2-1, with 10 positions matching TRBD1. V lost 1 base and J lost 6; bases outside the gene matches: 7. In germline, CDR1 is SGDLS, CDR2 YYNGEE. The CDR3 covers 16 residues. The CDR3 region is CASSVPRDRGGNEQFF. The CDR3 region has the DNA TGTGCCAGCAGCGTACCCCGGGACAGGGGTGGCAATGAGCAGTTCTTC. The full variable domain, completed using reference TRBV9 and TRBJ2-1, is DSGVTQTPKHLITATGQRVTLRCSPRSGDLSVYWYQQSLDQGLQFLIQYYNGEERAKGNILERFSAQQFPDLHSELNLSSLELGDSALYFCASSVPRDRGGNEQFFGPGTRLTVL.